The 16 T cell receptor beta chains in this list originate from one sample, sequenced in a study of blood T cells in healthy people across ages. The authors ran a second PCR of roughly 6 to 12 cycles using a sample-barcoded 5' primer and a J-beta primer mix. One entry per CDR3 protein results from TCRdb running MiXCR on the 5' RACE reads. The sample yields fewer than 950,000 distinct CDR3 sequences, about 53% seen once. The source material was blood. These receptors were obtained from a man older than 75 in good health.

The CDR3 loop is CASSYTPHPDTQYF. As DNA, the CDR3 is TGTGCCAGCAGTTACACCCCACATCCGGATACGCAGTATTTT. This chain links TRBV6-2 or TRBV6-3 with TRBJ2-3; D is undetermined. The V gene lost 2 bases and the J gene lost 6 bases, with 12 bases spanning the gap. The CDR3 spans 14 residues. In germline, CDR1 is MNHEY, CDR2 SVGEGT.

The count of this clonotype is one. This chain uses TRBV2 with TRBJ2-1; weak D call: TRBD2 (6 bases). V lost 6 bases, J lost 6 bases, and 15 bases lay in between. There are 14 residues in the CDR3. Germline assignment: CDR1 SNHLY and CDR2 FYNNEI. The CDR3 nucleotides are TGTGCCAGCAGCGGGTCTAGCGCCTCCAATGAGCAGTTCTTC. Translation: CASSGSSASNEQFF.

Comment on this clonotype: The junction differs from germline at one of its ends, possibly a read error. The V call is TRBV29-1, the J call TRBJ2-7; no clear D gene. The CDR3 runs to 13 residues. Germline CDR1 and CDR2: SQVTM and ANQGSEA. CDR3 loop: CSAESRGRGEQYF. CDR3 DNA sequence: TGCAGCGCTGAAAGTCGAGGCCGTGGCGAGCAGTACTTC.

The V call is TRBV20-1, the J call TRBJ2-5; a possible D gene is TRBD1 (6 bases). The DNA end favors TRBJ2-7, so the J call may be wrong. The CDR3 loop spans 13 amino acids. Germline CDR1 and CDR2: DFQATT and SNEGSKA (reference sequence). Here the CDR3 DNA reads TGCAGTGCTTACAGGGCGCCCCCCTTCGAGCAGTACTTC. Translation: CSAYRAPPFEQYF.

The chain employs TRBV6-5 and TRBJ2-5, with 9 bases fitting TRBD2. J gave up 11 bases and V 8 bases, and 18 bases lay outside the gene matches. The CDR3 contains 15 residues. Germline lookup yields CDR1 MNHEY and CDR2 SVGAGI. CDR3 sequence (DNA): TGTGCCAGCTCGAGCGTAGCGGGAGAATTTAATGAGCAGTACTTC. Its protein is CASSSVAGEFNEQYF.

This clonotype was observed a handful of times. The genes are TRBV5-1 and TRBJ2-3; D is perhaps TRBD1 (6 bases). CDR3 length: 14 amino acids. Germline CDR1 and CDR2: SGHRS and YFSETQ. V gave up 4 bases and J gave up 2 bases, with 11 bases separating them. The CDR3 DNA sequence: TGCGCCAGCAGCCCGGGGACATTCACAGATACGCAGTATTTT. As protein: CASSPGTFTDTQYF.

V usage is TRBV5-1 and J usage is TRBJ2-3; maybe TRBD2 (6 bases). The ends were cut back, 3 bases at V and 1 base at J, with 12 bases in the middle. This CDR3 spans 15 amino acids. Germline loops: CDR1 SGHRS, CDR2 YFSETQ. CDR3: CASSSGLTGTDTQYF. CDR3 nucleotide sequence: TGCGCCAGCAGCTCGGGACTCACGGGCACAGATACGCAGTATTTT. The whole variable domain, remainder taken from reference TRBV5-1 and TRBJ2-3, is KAGVTQTPRYLIKTRGQQVTLSCSPISGHRSVSWYQQTPGQGLQFLFEYFSETQRNKGNFPGRFSGRQFSNSRSEMNVSTLELGDSALYLCASSSGLTGTDTQYFGPGTRLTVL.

This clonotype was observed at least ten times. The V call is TRBV25-1, the J call TRBJ2-7; possibly TRBD1 for D (6 bases). The germline V and J ends were trimmed by 6 bases and 1 base, with 7 bases remaining between them. CDR3 length: 12 amino acids. Germline assignment: CDR1 MGHDK and CDR2 SYGVNS. The CDR3 protein is CASRGGSYEQYF. CDR3 nucleotides: TGTGCCAGCAGAGGGGGTTCCTACGAGCAGTACTTC.

The V call is TRBV11-2, the J call TRBJ2-4, with 9 bases lining up with TRBD1. The J call may be incorrect, as the DNA end agrees better with TRBJ2-5. Germline lookup yields CDR1 SGHAT and CDR2 FQNNGV. The CDR3 extends over 15 amino acids. The chain's CDR3 is CASSFGQGLRETQYF. The CDR3 DNA is TGTGCCAGCAGCTTCGGACAGGGGCTCCGAGAGACCCAGTACTTC.

The rearrangement links TRBV6-1 to TRBJ2-5; 7 bases match TRBD1. With the DNA end fitting TRBJ2-7 better, the J assignment may be wrong. Germline V CDR1 and CDR2: MNHNS, SASEGT. There are 15 residues in the CDR3. CDR3 sequence reads: CASSVGVTGLIEQYF. The CDR3 region has the DNA TGTGCCAGCAGTGTTGGCGTGACAGGGCTAATCGAGCAGTACTTC.

The chain employs TRBV30 and TRBJ1-2, with D uncertain. Trimming left V 2 bases short and J 0 bases short, with 13 bases between. The germline CDR1 and CDR2 sequences are GTSNPN and SVGIG (reference sequence). The CDR3 covers 15 residues. This CDR3 is CAWSRMVGTNYGYTF. The DNA for the CDR3 is TGTGCCTGGAGTCGCATGGTGGGGACTAACTATGGCTACACCTTC.

V and J are TRBV28 and TRBJ2-7, with D tentatively TRBD1 (5 bases). Per the germline V gene, CDR1 is MDHEN and CDR2 is SYDVKM. The CDR3 covers 16 residues. V was shortened by 3 bases and J by 4 bases, with 19 bases between the two germline ends. The DNA for the CDR3 is TGTGCCAGCAGTTTGGGGCACAACACGGACCTTTACGAGCAGTACTTC. Protein sequence: CASSLGHNTDLYEQYF.

CDR3: CASSLRTERPLHF. Written as DNA, the CDR3 is TGCGCCAGCAGCTTAAGGACAGAACGACCCCTCCACTTT. This chain uses TRBV5-1 with TRBJ1-6; D may be TRBD1 (6 bases). CDR1 is SGHRS, CDR2 YFSETQ, per germline. This CDR3 comprises 13 residues. The V end lost 2 bases, the J end lost 12 bases, and 12 bases lay between the germline ends.

This clonotype was found many times. The chain links TRBV12-3 or TRBV12-4 to TRBJ2-7; no clear D gene. The CDR3 covers 11 residues. The V end was cut by 5 bases, the J end by 6 bases, with 8 bases between. CDR3 sequence (DNA): TGTGCCAGCAGTAGAACGCGCGAGCAGTACTTC. It encodes CASSRTREQYF.

This rearrangement joins TRBV6-1 to TRBJ1-4; 9 bases map to TRBD1. This CDR3 region has 12 residues. CDR1 and CDR2 from the germline V gene are MNHNS and SASEGT. Unmatched junction bases numbered 4, after V lost 5 bases and J lost 12 bases. CDR3 in DNA: TGTGCCAGCAGTTCAGGACAGGGGCAACTGTTTTTT. Residues: CASSSGQGQLFF.

The chain carries TRBV6-1 and TRBJ2-1, with 9 bases identical to TRBD2. Per the germline V gene, CDR1 is MNHNS and CDR2 is SASEGT. This CDR3 contains 18 residues. The V gene end was trimmed by 2 bases and the J gene end by 0 bases; junction bases not matched to a gene: 8. CDR3 residues: CASSEFGSGGSSYNEQFF. CDR3 bases: TGTGCCAGCAGTGAATTTGGTAGCGGGGGCAGCTCCTACAATGAGCAGTTCTTC.